One T cell receptor beta chain is described in this entry. This specimen belongs to a study of blood T cell repertoires in COVID-19. The overall study: Samples taken during acute and convalescent COVID-19 were collected in the United States, Italy and Spain.

The CDR3 runs 16 residues. Trimming shortened V by 3 bases and J by 1 base, and 14 bases separated the two germline ends. Germline CDR1 SGDLS, CDR2 YYNGEE. Sequencing was performed with immunoSEQ multiplex PCR; in TCRdb, only in-frame clones are kept and a portion is missing. Of around 310,000 clones in the sample, around 90% were seen once. The sequence derives from a woman between 35 and 50 years old with COVID-19, enrolled during active disease. The rearrangement links TRBV9 to TRBJ1-5, with a weak D call TRBD1 (6 bases). Sequencing was done on a sample of peripheral blood. The CDR3 DNA follows: TGTGCCAGCAGCGCCGGACGGGGACAAAGCAATCAGCCCCAGCATTTT. Encoded protein: CASSAGRGQSNQPQHF.